This T cell receptor (beta chain) was obtained from a study of tumor and adjacent non-tumor tissue in lung cancer. In the study overall: There were 11 to 13 adenocarcinoma, a couple of squamous cell carcinoma and 1 small cell lung cancer cases. About 4.17 million productive TCRbeta reads were obtained per sample on average. The study, taken as a whole, reports: Top 100 clones took a larger repertoire share in normal lung. Compared with tumor, normal lung showed significantly lower TCR diversity.

From germline, CDR1 is MDHEN and CDR2 SYDVKM. The CDR3 contains 14 residues. RNA was extracted from bulk tissue without any cell sorting. The library came from three nested PCR rounds adapted from ARM-PCR protocols. TCRdb re-called the multiplex PCR reads through MiXCR, storing one row per CDR3 protein. Here the sample spans some 200,000 distinct CDR3 sequences, around 71% being singletons. In regard to this clonotype: The antigen remains unidentified. Germline is not matched at one junction end, which may reflect a read error.

Source material: lung tumor tissue. V and J are TRBV28 and TRBJ2-5; tentative D call: TRBD1 (6 bases). This TCR was sampled from a man aged 55-75 years with non-small cell lung cancer. The CDR3 bases are TGTGCCAGCAGTTTCAGGGGTAATCTTGAGACCCAGTGCTTC. This encodes CASSFRGNLETQCF. The complete variable domain, with remaining parts taken from reference TRBV28 and TRBJ2-5, reads DVKVTQSSRYLVKRTGEKVFLECVQDMDHENMFWYRQDPGLGLRLIYFSYDVKMKEKGDIPEGYSVSREKKERFSLILESASTNQTSMYLCASSFRGNLETQCFGPGTRLLVL.